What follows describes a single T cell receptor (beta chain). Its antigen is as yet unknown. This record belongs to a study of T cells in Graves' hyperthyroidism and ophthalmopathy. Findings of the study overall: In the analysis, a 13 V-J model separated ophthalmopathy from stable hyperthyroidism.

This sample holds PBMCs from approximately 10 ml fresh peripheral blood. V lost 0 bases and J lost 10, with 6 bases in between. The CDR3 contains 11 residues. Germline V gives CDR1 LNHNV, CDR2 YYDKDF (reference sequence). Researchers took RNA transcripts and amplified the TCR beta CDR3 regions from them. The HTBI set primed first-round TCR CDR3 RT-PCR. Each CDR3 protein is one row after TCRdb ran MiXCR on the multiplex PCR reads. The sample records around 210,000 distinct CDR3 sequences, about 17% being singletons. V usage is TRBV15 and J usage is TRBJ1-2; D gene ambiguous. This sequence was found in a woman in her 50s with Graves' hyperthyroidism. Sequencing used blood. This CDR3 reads CATSREGFYTF. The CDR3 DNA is TGTGCCACCAGCAGAGAGGGGTTCTACACCTTC.